By sample share, the clone carrying this TCR beta chain is medium-sized. The sample originates from a study of immune characterization of retroperitoneal liposarcoma. Each CDR3 protein is one row after TCRdb ran MiXCR on the PCR reads. Among about 9,200 distinct CDR3 sequences listed, around a quarter were seen once. CDR1 MNHNS and CDR2 SASEGT come from the germline V gene. This CDR3 contains 15 residues. The sequence derives from a female donor with retroperitoneal liposarcoma. What was sequenced was tumor tissue. V and J are TRBV6-1 and TRBJ2-1; TRBD1 or TRBD2 may be the D gene (6 bases each). TRBJ2-7 matches the DNA end more closely, so the J call is doubtful. In DNA, the CDR3 is TGTGCCAGCTCGGGGCAAGGGTCAGGGGAGGACGAGCAGTACTTC. Protein: CASSGQGSGEDEQYF.